The 29 T cell receptor beta chains reported below all come from one sample, sequenced in a study of T cell changes during pregnancy in multiple sclerosis. Sequencing used immunoSEQ multiplex PCR; TCRdb keeps in-frame clones, though not all of them. The sample has about 83,000 clones; roughly 95% are singletons. The sequenced sample was peripheral blood, obtained in the second trimester of pregnancy. These receptors were taken from a female donor with multiple sclerosis, enrolled in a pregnancy study.

This chain connects TRBV27 to TRBJ2-1; 9 positions match TRBD1. The CDR3 runs 15 residues. Germline CDR1 MNHEY, CDR2 SMNVEV (reference sequence). Trimming at V came to 6 bases and at J to 7 bases, leaving 10 bases not matched to a gene. CDR3 loop: CASSQRDRVGNEQFF. Here the CDR3 DNA reads TGTGCCAGCAGCCAGAGGGACAGGGTCGGAAATGAGCAGTTCTTC.

The rearrangement joins TRBV28 to TRBJ2-7; a weak D match, TRBD2 (6 bases). V lost 3 bases, J lost 8 bases, and 20 bases lay in between. There are 15 residues in the CDR3. Per the germline V gene, CDR1 is MDHEN and CDR2 is SYDVKM. DNA for the CDR3: TGTGCCAGCAGTTTTAGTGAGGGACTTTTTTTCCAGCAGTACTTC. Protein sequence: CASSFSEGLFFQQYF.

J is TRBJ1-3 and V is TRBV5-5; 7 bases fit TRBD1. The V gene's germline CDR1 is SGHKS and CDR2 YYEKEE (reference sequence). The V and J ends lost 0 bases and 4 bases, in that order; junction bases with no gene match: 4. The CDR3 has 15 amino acids. CDR3 nucleotides: TGTGCCAGCAGCTTGGAGGACAGGTCCGGAAACACCATATATTTT. Translating gives CASSLEDRSGNTIYF.

This sequence joins TRBV4-1 and TRBJ2-3; tentatively, D is TRBD1 (6 bases). Trimming took 0 bases from V and 2 from J, leaving 12 bases between them. The CDR3 length is 16 residues. Germline assignment: CDR1 MGHRA and CDR2 YSYEKL. This CDR3 reads CASSQDPDRPTDTQYF. CDR3 coding DNA: TGCGCCAGCAGCCAAGACCCTGACAGGCCCACAGATACGCAGTATTTT.

This rearrangement joins TRBV7-3 to TRBJ2-7, with 9 bases matching TRBD2. This CDR3 has 13 residues. Germline V gives CDR1 SGHTA, CDR2 FQGTGA. Trimming took 5 bases from V and 5 from J; bases not matched to a gene: 4. For the CDR3, the DNA is TGTGCCAGCAGCCTTAGCGGGAGCCACGAGCAGTACTTC. Its protein product is CASSLSGSHEQYF.

This sequence joins TRBV28 and TRBJ1-5; 8 bases agree with TRBD1. This CDR3 has 14 residues. Germline lookup yields CDR1 MDHEN and CDR2 SYDVKM. V shed 8 bases and J 3 bases; nucleotides not matched to a gene: 6. For the CDR3, the DNA is TGTGCCAGCCTGACAGGGGCGTACAATCAGCCCCAGCATTTT. Amino acid sequence: CASLTGAYNQPQHF.

The count of this clone is one. The chain joins TRBV7-8 to TRBJ2-7; 8 nucleotides line up with TRBD2. This CDR3 is 14 amino acids long. J was trimmed by 6 bases and V by 7 bases; bases with no gene match: 11. The germline V gene encodes CDR1 SGHVS and CDR2 FQNEAQ. As DNA, the CDR3 is TGTGCCAGCAAGTCCCAGCGGGGGTTTTTCGAGCAGTACTTC. This encodes CASKSQRGFFEQYF.

This rearrangement joins TRBV2 to TRBJ2-7; tentative D call: TRBD1 (6 bases). The CDR3 has 14 residues. Per the germline V gene, CDR1 is SNHLY and CDR2 is FYNNEI. V dropped 3 bases and J dropped 5 bases, with 14 bases sitting between them. The CDR3 region has the DNA TGTGCCAGCAGTGAGAGGGGGTTAATCAACGAGCAGTACTTC. Translating it yields CASSERGLINEQYF.

The count of this clone is one. The chain has TRBV4-3 and TRBJ2-5, with TRBD2 identical over 11 bases. The V gene's germline CDR1 is LGHNA and CDR2 YSLEER. The trim removed 1 base at V and 5 bases at J, leaving 12 bases unmatched. CDR3 length: 18 amino acids. In DNA form, the CDR3 reads TGCGCCAGCAGCCAAGCGTTAGCGGGAGGGCCACTATGGGAGACCCAGTACTTC. Residues: CASSQALAGGPLWETQYF.

V and J are TRBV4-1 and TRBJ2-1; D possibly corresponds to TRBD2 (5 bases). The CDR3 is made up of 12 amino acids. V was pared by 4 bases and J by 6 bases, with 7 bases between. From germline, CDR1 is MGHRA and CDR2 YSYEKL. CDR3 sequence (DNA): TGCGCCAGCAGCCTTGGACTCAATGAGCAGTTCTTC. Its protein product is CASSLGLNEQFF.

This sequence joins TRBV6-1 and TRBJ2-7; 8 bases match TRBD2. The germline gives CDR1 MNHNS, CDR2 SASEGT. The CDR3 length is 15 residues. Trimming at V came to 4 bases and at J to 4 bases, leaving 9 bases not matched to a gene. The CDR3 DNA reads TGTGCCAGCAGTGTGTCAGCGGGAGTGCAGTACGAGCAGTACTTC. Translating it yields CASSVSAGVQYEQYF.

This clone was observed once. The chain uses TRBV7-8 and TRBJ2-6, with D perhaps TRBD1 (6 bases). The V and J ends lost 5 bases and 0 bases respectively, with 14 bases between them. CDR3 length equals 17 residues. Germline loops: CDR1 SGHVS, CDR2 FQNEAQ. CDR3 DNA sequence: TGTGCCAGCAGCCTCCGGACAGCCCTCTCTGGGGCCAACGTCCTGACTTTC. Its protein is CASSLRTALSGANVLTF.

The chain employs TRBV29-1 and TRBJ2-5; 8 nucleotides align to TRBD1. Trimming cost V 7 bases and J 5 bases; bases outside gene matches: 12. Germline CDR1 reads SQVTM; CDR2 reads ANQGSEA. CDR3 length: 14 residues. This CDR3 reads CSAHPRGLGETQYF. CDR3 DNA sequence: TGCAGCGCACACCCCAGGGGGCTAGGGGAGACCCAGTACTTC.

This clone was picked up one time. This chain links TRBV7-3 with TRBJ2-1; D may be TRBD1 (6 bases). The CDR3 is made up of 15 amino acids. Germline loops: CDR1 SGHTA, CDR2 FQGTGA. V lost 1 base and J 3 bases, leaving 10 bases between the germline ends. The CDR3 nucleotides read TGTGCCAGCAGCTTAAGCCTAGGGGGCTACAATGAGCAGTTCTTC. Translated, it gives CASSLSLGGYNEQFF. Based on the CDR3 plus reference TRBV7-3 and TRBJ2-1, the full variable domain is GAGVSQTPSNKVTEKGKYVELRCDPISGHTALYWYRQSLGQGPEFLIYFQGTGAADDSGLPNDRFFAVRPEGSVSTLKIQRTERGDSAVYLCASSLSLGGYNEQFFGPGTRLTVL.

This clone was detected once. The rearrangement joins TRBV6-5 to TRBJ1-1; the D is unclear. CDR1 MNHEY and CDR2 SVGAGI come from the germline V gene. This CDR3 comprises 11 residues. The V end was cut by 9 bases, the J end by 1 base, with 6 bases between. This chain's CDR3 is CASGRNTEAFF. The CDR3 DNA follows: TGTGCCAGTGGCAGGAACACTGAAGCTTTCTTT.

The V and J genes are TRBV9 and TRBJ2-7; D gene unclear. Germline V gene lookup returns CDR1 SGDLS and CDR2 YYNGEE. Trimming removed 1 base from V and 1 base from J, with 9 bases in between. This CDR3 is built from 14 residues. The CDR3 region has the DNA TGTGCCAGCAGCGTAAGTGTCAGTTCCTACGAGCAGTACTTC. This sequence encodes CASSVSVSSYEQYF.

The table lists this clone with a count of one. CDR3 residues: CASSPVGGAGYEQYF. CDR3 sequence (DNA): TGTGCCAGCAGTCCCGTAGGCGGGGCCGGCTACGAGCAGTACTTC. The V and J genes are TRBV27 and TRBJ2-7, with D possibly TRBD2 on 6 matching bases. V lost 5 bases to trimming and J lost 3 bases, with 17 bases between them. Germline values: CDR1 MNHEY, CDR2 SMNVEV (reference sequence). The CDR3 is 15 amino acids.

The CDR3 here is CAWSADRWAAGANVLTF. Here the CDR3 DNA reads TGTGCCTGGAGTGCAGACAGGTGGGCGGCTGGGGCCAACGTCCTGACTTTC. This chain joins TRBV30 and TRBJ2-6; D is possibly TRBD1 (6 bases). This CDR3 spans 17 amino acids. The V and J ends lost 1 base and 2 bases respectively, with 15 bases between them. The germline V gene has CDR1 GTSNPN and CDR2 SVGIG (reference sequence).

The genes are TRBV19 and TRBJ1-1, with D unclear. V lost 3 bases to trimming and J lost 4 bases, with 15 bases between them. Germline V gene sequence: CDR1 LNHDA, CDR2 SQIVND (reference sequence). The CDR3 spans 15 residues. The CDR3 DNA is TGTGCCAGTAGTATTGGTACGGGGTACGGCACTGAAGCTTTCTTT. Protein sequence: CASSIGTGYGTEAFF.

The chain carries TRBV9 and TRBJ2-1; TRBD2 aligns across 12 bases. This CDR3 has 15 residues. V lost 2 bases to trimming and J lost 9 bases; unmatched junction nucleotides: 6. Germline V gene sequence: CDR1 SGDLS, CDR2 YYNGEE. CDR3 amino acids: CASSVLAGGNGEQFF. As DNA, the CDR3 is TGTGCCAGCAGCGTCCTAGCGGGAGGGAATGGTGAGCAGTTCTTC.

J is TRBJ2-7 and V is TRBV5-1, with D possibly TRBD1 on 5 matching bases. The CDR3 length is 15 residues. Looked up from germline, CDR1 is SGHRS and CDR2 is YFSETQ. V lost 4 bases and J lost 4, with 18 bases in between. The CDR3, as DNA: TGCGCCAGCAGCCCTACACAAGGCAGGGCTTACGAGCAGTACTTC. Translated, it gives CASSPTQGRAYEQYF.

The rearrangement joins TRBV5-8 to TRBJ1-5; possibly TRBD1 for D (6 bases). CDR1 and CDR2 (germline): SGHTS, YDEGEE. Trimming removed 0 bases at V and 5 bases at J, with 9 bases between. The CDR3 runs 14 residues. CDR3 coding DNA: TGTGCCAGCAGCTTGGGCCAGGGGTATCAGCCCCAGCATTTT. It is translated as CASSLGQGYQPQHF.

The chain joins TRBV7-6 to TRBJ2-7, with D possibly being TRBD1 (6 bases). The CDR3 extends over 15 amino acids. CDR1 and CDR2 (germline): SGHVS, FNYEAQ. Trimming took off 1 base at V and 7 bases at J, with 17 bases between the two ends. The CDR3 here is CASSLESHRAEEQYF. The CDR3 bases are TGTGCCAGCAGCTTAGAATCCCACAGGGCGGAGGAGCAGTACTTC. Based on the CDR3 plus reference TRBV7-6 and TRBJ2-7, the full variable domain is GAGVSQSPRYKVTKRGQDVALRCDPISGHVSLYWYRQALGQGPEFLTYFNYEAQQDKSGLPNDRFSAERPEGSISTLTIQRTEQRDSAMYRCASSLESHRAEEQYFGPGTRLTVT.

The chain uses TRBV7-9 and TRBJ2-2, with D perhaps TRBD2 (6 bases). The germline gives CDR1 SEHNR, CDR2 FQNEAQ (reference sequence). This CDR3 is built from 16 residues. Trimming took off 5 bases at V and 4 bases at J, with 17 bases between the two ends. This chain's CDR3 is CASSTPTGVRTGELFF. DNA of the CDR3: TGTGCCAGCAGCACACCCACGGGAGTACGCACCGGGGAGCTGTTTTTT. The full variable domain, its missing parts supplied by reference TRBV7-9 and TRBJ2-2, is DTGVSQNPRHKITKRGQNVTFRCDPISEHNRLYWYRQTLGQGPEFLTYFQNEAQLEKSRLLSDRFSAERPKGSFSTLEIQRTEQGDSAMYLCASSTPTGVRTGELFFGEGSRLTVL.

This chain uses TRBV4-1 with TRBJ1-1, with D possibly matching TRBD1 (5 bases). Germline lookup yields CDR1 MGHRA and CDR2 YSYEKL. The CDR3 extends over 12 amino acids. V was pared by 4 bases and J by 11 bases, with 14 bases between. CDR3 residues: CASSLLGTYAFF. The DNA of the CDR3 is TGCGCCAGCAGCCTATTAGGGACTTATGCTTTCTTT.

The CDR3 sequence is CASSLTGETGNTIYF. The CDR3 coding sequence is TGCGCCAGCAGCCTCACAGGGGAGACTGGAAACACCATATATTTT. The chain combines TRBV4-3 with TRBJ1-3; TRBD1 agrees at 7 bases. Germline CDR1 and CDR2: LGHNA and YSLEER. V was clipped by 4 bases and J by 2 bases; unmatched bases: 5. The CDR3 has 15 amino acids.

J is TRBJ1-2 and V is TRBV28, with 7 positions matching TRBD1. Germline assignment: CDR1 MDHEN and CDR2 SYDVKM. Trimming at V came to 10 bases and at J to 4 bases, leaving 6 bases not matched to a gene. The CDR3 runs 12 residues. The CDR3 nucleotides read TGTGCCACAACGGGACAGACCTATGGCTACACCTTC. It codes for CATTGQTYGYTF.

This clone was seen only once. V usage is TRBV30 and J usage is TRBJ2-1; 11 bases agree with TRBD2. CDR3 size: 15 residues. From germline, CDR1 is GTSNPN and CDR2 SVGIG (reference sequence). V shed 8 bases, J shed 0 bases, and the junction held 6 bases outside the gene matches. The CDR3 nucleotides are TGTGCCGGGACTAGCGGCCCAAGCTCCTACAATGAGCAGTTCTTC. Encoded protein: CAGTSGPSSYNEQFF.

The chain combines TRBV19 with TRBJ1-3; TRBD1 aligns across 8 bases. V was pared by 6 bases and J by 2 bases, with 6 bases of the junction left unmatched. Germline CDR1 is LNHDA and CDR2 is SQIVND (reference sequence). The CDR3 covers 15 residues. The CDR3 nucleotides are TGTGCCAGTAGACCGGACAGGGCGGCTGGAAACACCATATATTTT. It codes for CASRPDRAAGNTIYF.